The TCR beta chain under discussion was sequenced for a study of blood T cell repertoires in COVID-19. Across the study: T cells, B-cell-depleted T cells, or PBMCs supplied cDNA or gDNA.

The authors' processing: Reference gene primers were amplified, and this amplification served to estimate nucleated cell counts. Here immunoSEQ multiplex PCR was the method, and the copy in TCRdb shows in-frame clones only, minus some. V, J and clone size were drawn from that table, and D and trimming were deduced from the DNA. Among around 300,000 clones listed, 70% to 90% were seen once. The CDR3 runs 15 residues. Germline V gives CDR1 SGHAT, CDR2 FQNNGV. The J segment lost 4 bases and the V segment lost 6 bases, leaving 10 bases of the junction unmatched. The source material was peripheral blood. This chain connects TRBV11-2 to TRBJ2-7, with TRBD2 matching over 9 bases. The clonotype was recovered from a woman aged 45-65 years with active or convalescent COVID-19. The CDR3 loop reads CASRKLSGRAYEQYF. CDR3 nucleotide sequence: TGTGCCAGCAGAAAACTTAGCGGGAGAGCGTACGAGCAGTACTTC. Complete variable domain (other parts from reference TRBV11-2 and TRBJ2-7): EAGVAQSPRYKIIEKRQSVAFWCNPISGHATLYWYQQILGQGPKLLIQFQNNGVVDDSQLPKDRFSAERLKGVDSTLKIQPAKLEDSAVYLCASRKLSGRAYEQYFGPGTRLTVT.